This T cell receptor beta chain was obtained from a study of shared clonotypes between healthy human individuals. Produced via immunoSEQ multiplex PCR; TCRdb's table is partial and in-frame only. There are hundreds of thousands of clones in the sample; around 78% occur only once, and approximately 12% lies in the top ten. Germline V gene lookup returns CDR1 KGHSH and CDR2 LQKENI. The CDR3 loop spans 22 amino acids. The germline V and J ends were trimmed by 3 bases and 0 bases, with 30 bases remaining between them. Sequencing input: PBMCs. This sequence joins TRBV18 and TRBJ1-5; D gene unclear. This sequence was found in a woman aged 40 to 50 in good health. Some clones in this sample may be carry-over from other donors' samples. The CDR3 is CASSPFRGSVGKFVGSNQPQHF. The CDR3 coding sequence is TGTGCCAGCTCACCGTTCCGAGGGTCTGTTGGGAAATTTGTGGGTAGCAATCAGCCCCAGCATTTT. Together with reference TRBV18 and TRBJ1-5, the CDR3 gives the full variable domain: NAGVMQNPRHLVRRRGQEARLRCSPMKGHSHVYWYRQLPEEGLKFMVYLQKENIIDESGMPKERFSAEFPKEGPSILRIQQVVRGDSAAYFCASSPFRGSVGKFVGSNQPQHFGDGTRLSIL.